Listed below are T cell receptor beta chains from one sample, sequenced in a study of control samples from healthy donors and cancer patients. TCRdb's copy holds only in-frame clones and misses some; the assay was immunoSEQ multiplex PCR. The sample shows over 120,000 clones, 75% to 95% of them seen only once. The sequenced sample was blood. These receptors were obtained from a man aged 25-45 years in good health. Each CDR3 is given with its conserved first and last residue. The D gene is left open where the match is weak. Size is stated for part of the rows, as once, few or many counts, or as a class when the clone is expanded.

clone size | J gene | D gene | V gene | CDR3 DNA | CDR3 protein
- | TRBJ1-6 | TRBD1 | TRBV6-5 | TGTGCCAGCAGTTACGGAGGACAGGGGTATTCACCCCTCCACTTT | CASSYGGQGYSPLHF
- | TRBJ2-7 | TRBD2 | TRBV5-4 | TGTGCCAGCAGCCAACAAACTAGCGGACCCTACGAGCAGTACTTC | CASSQQTSGPYEQYF
- | TRBJ2-2 | - | TRBV30 | TGTGCCTGGACGAACACCGGGGAGCTGTTTTTT | CAWTNTGELFF
- | TRBJ1-1 | - | TRBV27 | TGTGCCAGCAGTCCTTTAAGAGGGCCTGCACACACTGAAGCTTTCTTT | CASSPLRGPAHTEAFF
- | TRBJ2-1 | TRBD2 | TRBV9 | TGTGCCAGCAGCGCCGGAGGTTGGGCTAGCGGGGCCTTGAACAATGAGCAGTTCTTC | CASSAGGWASGALNNEQFF
- | TRBJ2-1 | TRBD2 | TRBV19 | TGTGCCAGTAGTATAGTTGGCGGACTAGCGGGGAATGAGCAGTTCTTC | CASSIVGGLAGNEQFF
- | TRBJ1-6 | - | TRBV3-1/TRBV3-2 | TGTGCCAGCAGCCCTCTCTTTTCAGGGGTTCATAATTCACCCCTCCACTTT | CASSPLFSGVHNSPLHF
once | TRBJ1-1 | - | TRBV7-3 | TGTGCCAGCAGCTTATCGGGGGTTCGGACTGAAGCTTTCTTT | CASSLSGVRTEAFF
- | TRBJ2-3 | TRBD1 | TRBV7-3 | TGTGCCAGCAGCCTCGAGGGGGCTAGCACAGATACGCAGTATTTT | CASSLEGASTDTQYF
- | TRBJ1-1 | - | TRBV24-1 | TGTGCCACCAGTGATCGGGAGGTAGCTTTCTTT | CATSDREVAFF
- | TRBJ2-1 | TRBD2 | TRBV6-5 | TGTGCCAGCAAAGGGGCGGGAGGAAATGAGCAGTTCTTC | CASKGAGGNEQFF
- | TRBJ1-6 | - | TRBV27 | TGTGCCAGCAGCCCGGGGGGTCTTGGTTCACCCCTCCACTTT | CASSPGGLGSPLHF
- | TRBJ1-5 | - | TRBV28 | TGTGCCAGTAGGCCGTTGGGAGTAAACAATCAGCCCCAGCATTTT | CASRPLGVNNQPQHF
- | TRBJ1-1 | TRBD1 | TRBV27 | TGTGCCAGCAGCCGGGGGACAGGGAAGAACACTGAAGCTTTCTTT | CASSRGTGKNTEAFF
- | TRBJ2-1 | - | TRBV19 | TGTGCCAGTAGTATCGGGGAAGCAGGTGAGCAGTTCTTC | CASSIGEAGEQFF
- | TRBJ1-1 | - | TRBV7-9 | TGTGCCAGCAGCAAACACGATGTGAACACTGAAGCTTTCTTT | CASSKHDVNTEAFF
few | TRBJ2-2 | TRBD1 | TRBV5-1 | TGCGCCAGCAGCCCTGACAGGGTACGCACCGGGGAGCTGTTTTTT | CASSPDRVRTGELFF
- | TRBJ1-6 | - | TRBV25-1 | TGTGCCAGCGCTAAACCACCGAATAATTCACCCCTCCACTTT | CASAKPPNNSPLHF
- | TRBJ1-5 | - | TRBV19 | TGTGCCAGTAGTGTCTCCGGGGCAGCCAACCAGCCCCAGCATTTT | CASSVSGAANQPQHF
- | TRBJ2-3 | TRBD2 | TRBV19 | TGTGCCAGTAGGATACGGACTAGCGGTTCCACAGATACGCAGTATTTT | CASRIRTSGSTDTQYF
- | TRBJ1-5 | - | TRBV6-4 | TGTGCCAGCAGTGACGGTTTCAATCAGCCCCAGCATTTT | CASSDGFNQPQHF
- | TRBJ1-6 | - | TRBV6-4 | TGTGCCAGCAGTGCCAGGGAAAATTCACCCCTCCACTTT | CASSARENSPLHF
- | TRBJ2-5 | - | TRBV5-1 | TGCGCCAGCAGCTTGGAGCGGGTTCGGGAGACCCAGTACTTC | CASSLERVRETQYF
- | TRBJ2-1 | - | TRBV7-6 | TGTGCCAGCAGCTTAGGGAATGAGCAGTTCTTC | CASSLGNEQFF
- | TRBJ1-5 | - | TRBV28 | TGTGCCAGCAGTTTATCAGGGTCGGGCAATCAGCCCCAGCATTTT | CASSLSGSGNQPQHF
- | TRBJ1-2 | TRBD1 | TRBV5-1 | TGCGCCAGCAGCTGGACAGGGGAATATGGCTACACCTTC | CASSWTGEYGYTF